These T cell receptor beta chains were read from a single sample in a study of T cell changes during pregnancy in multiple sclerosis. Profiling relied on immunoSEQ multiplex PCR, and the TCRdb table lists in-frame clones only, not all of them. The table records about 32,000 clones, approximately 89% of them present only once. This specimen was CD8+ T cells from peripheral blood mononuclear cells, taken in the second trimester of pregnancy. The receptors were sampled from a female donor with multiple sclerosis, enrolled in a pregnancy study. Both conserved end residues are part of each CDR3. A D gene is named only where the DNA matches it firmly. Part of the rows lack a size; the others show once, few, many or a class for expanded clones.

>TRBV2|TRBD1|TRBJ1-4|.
CASHLDRSNEKLFF
TGTGCCAGCCATTTGGACAGGTCTAATGAAAAACTGTTTTTT
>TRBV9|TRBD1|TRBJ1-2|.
CASSVGDRDNYGYTF
TGTGCCAGCAGCGTAGGGGACAGGGATAACTATGGCTACACCTTC
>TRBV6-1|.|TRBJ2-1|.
CASSEGFRDEQFF
TGTGCCAGCAGTGAAGGATTTCGCGATGAGCAGTTCTTC
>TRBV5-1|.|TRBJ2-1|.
CASSWRYSYNEQFF
TGCGCCAGCAGCTGGAGATACTCCTACAATGAGCAGTTCTTC
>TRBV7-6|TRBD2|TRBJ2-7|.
CASSPGTSEQYF
TGTGCCAGCAGCCCGGGGACTAGCGAGCAGTACTTC
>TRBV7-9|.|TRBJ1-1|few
CASSSDVTEAFF
TGTGCCAGCAGCTCAGATGTGACTGAAGCTTTCTTT
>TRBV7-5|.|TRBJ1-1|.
CASTRDRGTEAFF
TGTGCCAGCACCAGAGACAGGGGCACTGAAGCTTTCTTT
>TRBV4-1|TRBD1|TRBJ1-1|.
CASSQRDRGLNTEAFF
TGCGCCAGCAGCCAGAGGGACAGGGGCTTGAACACTGAAGCTTTCTTT
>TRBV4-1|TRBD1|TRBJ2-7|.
CASSLKIPGQGSAEQYF
TGCGCCAGCAGCCTAAAAATACCGGGACAGGGGTCGGCCGAGCAGTACTTC
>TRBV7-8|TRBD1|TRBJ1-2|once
CASSLLQGALKDGYTF
TGTGCCAGCAGCTTGCTACAGGGGGCGCTTAAGGATGGCTACACCTTC
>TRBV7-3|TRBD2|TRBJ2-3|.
CASSTSGGAADTQYF
TGTGCCAGCAGCACTAGCGGGGGGGCTGCAGATACGCAGTATTTT
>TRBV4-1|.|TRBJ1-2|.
CASSLSPGGFYGYTF
TGCGCCAGCAGCCTTTCTCCGGGGGGTTTCTATGGCTACACCTTC
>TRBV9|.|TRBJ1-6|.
CASNGGNRASGDSPLHF
TGTGCCAGCAACGGGGGGAACAGGGCGTCAGGGGATTCACCCCTCCACTTT
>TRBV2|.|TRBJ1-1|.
CAVIRGRDEGTAFF
TGTGCCGTCATCAGGGGACGGGACGAGGGCACGGCTTTCTTT
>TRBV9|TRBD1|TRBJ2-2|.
CASSVRATQGTDKPGELFF
TGTGCCAGCAGCGTTCGGGCCACGCAAGGGACAGACAAACCCGGGGAGCTGTTTTTT
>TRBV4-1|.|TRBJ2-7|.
CASSQEGGLQYF
TGCGCCAGCAGCCAAGAAGGAGGCCTTCAGTACTTC
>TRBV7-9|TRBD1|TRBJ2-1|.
CASSSRDRDGSEQFF
TGTGCCAGCAGCTCCCGAGACAGGGATGGGAGTGAGCAGTTCTTC
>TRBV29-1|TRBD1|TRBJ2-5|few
CSVEDGLTGVGETQYF
TGCAGCGTTGAAGATGGATTAACAGGGGTGGGAGAGACCCAGTACTTC
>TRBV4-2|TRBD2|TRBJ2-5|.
CASSQTLAEETQYF
TGTGCCAGCAGCCAGACACTAGCGGAAGAGACCCAGTACTTC
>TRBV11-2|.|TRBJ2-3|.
CASTNGADTQYF
TGTGCCAGCACCAATGGAGCTGATACGCAGTATTTT
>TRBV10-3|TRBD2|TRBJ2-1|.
CAIMGWREAGEQFF
TGTGCCATCATGGGTTGGCGGGAGGCAGGGGAGCAGTTCTTC
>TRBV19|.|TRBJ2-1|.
CASLDERHNEQFF
TGTGCCAGCCTAGATGAGCGACACAATGAGCAGTTCTTC
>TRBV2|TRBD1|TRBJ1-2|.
CASREQGSNYGYTF
TGTGCCAGCAGGGAACAGGGGTCTAACTATGGCTACACCTTC
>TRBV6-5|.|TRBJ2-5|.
CASSYSGEGETQYF
TGTGCCAGCAGTTACTCGGGAGAAGGAGAGACCCAGTACTTC
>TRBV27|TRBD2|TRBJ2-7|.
CASSLGQGGTYEQYF
TGTGCCAGCAGTTTAGGGCAGGGAGGGACCTACGAGCAGTACTTC
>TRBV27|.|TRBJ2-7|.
CASSVGDEQYF
TGTGCCAGCAGTGTAGGGGACGAGCAGTACTTC
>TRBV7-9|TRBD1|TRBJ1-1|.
CASSRADRMQAFF
TGTGCCAGCAGCCGGGCGGACAGGATGCAAGCTTTCTTT
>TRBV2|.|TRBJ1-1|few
CASRGWGDTEAFF
TGTGCCAGCAGAGGCTGGGGGGACACTGAAGCTTTCTTT
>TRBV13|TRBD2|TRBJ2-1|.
CASSLERGGNNEQFF
TGTGCCAGCAGCTTGGAGCGGGGGGGCAACAATGAGCAGTTCTTC
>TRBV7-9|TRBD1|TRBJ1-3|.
CASSPTTGGEFGNTIYF
TGTGCCAGCAGCCCCACGACAGGGGGCGAATTTGGAAACACCATATATTTT
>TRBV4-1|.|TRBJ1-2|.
CASSPYPGDHYGYTF
TGCGCCAGCAGCCCATACCCAGGGGACCACTATGGCTACACCTTC